This TCR beta chain is from a study of graft-versus-host responses after intestinal transplantation. Across the whole study: Recipients got multivisceral, liver-intestinal, or isolated intestinal transplants. Each patient got anti-thymocyte globulin induction, then tacrolimus and steroids for three to four years.

Here immunoSEQ multiplex PCR was the method, and the copy in TCRdb shows in-frame clones only, minus some. The sample lists about 93,000 clones, approximately 92% seen once, with 0.4% to 0.6% in the top ten. The CDR3 consists of 12 residues. Germline CDR1 reads LNHNV; CDR2 reads YYDKDF (reference sequence). Trimming shortened V by 3 bases and J by 2 bases, and 4 bases separated the two germline ends. This clone was seen just once. The antigen is unknown. Study-level points and caveats: In recipient marrow, GvH clones were found, and some appeared first in ileum or blood.

The receptor was derived from a human donor who received an intestinal transplant. Here the sequenced sample was unstimulated CD8+ T cells sorted from spleen or lymph node cells, taken before intestinal transplant. The chain couples TRBV15 to TRBJ2-5; D not certain. In nucleotides, the CDR3 is TGTGCCACCAGCAGCCAACAAGAGACCCAGTACTTC. It yields the protein CATSSQQETQYF.